This T cell receptor beta chain comes out of a study of blood T cell repertoires in COVID-19. In the study overall: Some COVID-19 samples were acute and others convalescent; all came from the United States, Italy and Spain. In each case, the material was cDNA or gDNA derived from T cells, B-cell-depleted T cells, or PBMCs.

As handled by the study authors: By means of reference gene primer amplification, nucleated cell counts were estimated. The assay was immunoSEQ multiplex PCR, and TCRdb's table has in-frame clones only and misses some. For V, J and clone size, that table is used; D and trimming come from the DNA. The table includes fewer than 150,000 clones, 84% detected once. This CDR3 is 16 amino acids long. Germline V lookup: CDR1 SGHTA, CDR2 FQGNSA. The V end was cut by 5 bases, the J end by 1 base, with 14 bases between. The receptor's source is a human donor in a cohort sampled during active COVID-19. The V gene is TRBV7-2, the J gene TRBJ2-2; D gene ambiguous. Sequenced input: peripheral blood. This CDR3 is CASSRRISLNTGELFF. Written as DNA, the CDR3 is TGTGCCAGCAGCAGAAGAATTAGCCTGAACACCGGGGAGCTGTTTTTT.